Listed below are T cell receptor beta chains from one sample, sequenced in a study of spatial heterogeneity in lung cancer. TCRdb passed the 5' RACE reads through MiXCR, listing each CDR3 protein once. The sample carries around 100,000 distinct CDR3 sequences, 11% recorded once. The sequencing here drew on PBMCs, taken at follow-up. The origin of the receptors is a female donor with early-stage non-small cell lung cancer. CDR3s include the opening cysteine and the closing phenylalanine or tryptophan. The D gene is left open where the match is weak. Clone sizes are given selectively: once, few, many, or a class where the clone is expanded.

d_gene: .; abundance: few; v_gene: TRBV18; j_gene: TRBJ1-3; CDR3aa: CASFAGVAGNTIYF; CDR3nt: TGTGCCAGCTTTGCGGGGGTTGCTGGAAACACCATATATTTT
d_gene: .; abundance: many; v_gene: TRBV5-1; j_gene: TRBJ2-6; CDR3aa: CASSLDFSGANVLTF; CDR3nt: TGCGCCAGCAGCCTAGACTTCTCTGGGGCCAACGTCCTGACTTTC
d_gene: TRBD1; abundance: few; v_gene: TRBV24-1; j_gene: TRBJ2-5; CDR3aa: CATSDSRGPETQYF; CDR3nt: TGTGCCACCAGTGATTCCAGGGGGCCGGAGACCCAGTACTTC
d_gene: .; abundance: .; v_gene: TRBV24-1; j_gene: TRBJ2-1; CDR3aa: CATSDPSAQEQFF; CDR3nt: TGTGCCACCAGTGACCCAAGCGCACAGGAGCAGTTCTTC
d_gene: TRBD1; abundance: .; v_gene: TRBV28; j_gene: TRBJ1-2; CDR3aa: CASSSPRGTARDYTF; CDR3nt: TGTGCCAGCAGTTCTCCCCGGGGGACAGCGCGAGACTACACCTTC
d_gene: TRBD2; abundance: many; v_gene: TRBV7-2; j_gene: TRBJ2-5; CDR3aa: CASSLSGRRETQYF; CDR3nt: TGTGCCAGCAGCCTCAGCGGGAGGCGAGAGACCCAGTACTTC
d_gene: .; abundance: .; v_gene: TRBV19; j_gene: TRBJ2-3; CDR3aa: CASSIGLAWADTQYF; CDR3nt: TGTGCCAGTAGTATCGGGCTAGCATGGGCAGATACGCAGTATTTT
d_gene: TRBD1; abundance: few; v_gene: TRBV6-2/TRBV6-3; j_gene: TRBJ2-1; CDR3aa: CASSSPGTGARGYNEQFF; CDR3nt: TGTGCCAGCAGTTCTCCCGGGACAGGGGCCCGGGGCTACAATGAGCAGTTCTTC
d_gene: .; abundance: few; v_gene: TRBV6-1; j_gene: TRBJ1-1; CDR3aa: CASRALRRDSREAFF; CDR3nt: TGTGCCAGCAGGGCACTCCGCCGGGACTCCAGGGAAGCTTTCTTT
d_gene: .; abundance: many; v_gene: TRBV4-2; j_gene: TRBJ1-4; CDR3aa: CASSQQGTTNEKLFF; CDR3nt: TGTGCCAGCAGCCAGCAGGGTACCACTAATGAAAAACTGTTTTTT
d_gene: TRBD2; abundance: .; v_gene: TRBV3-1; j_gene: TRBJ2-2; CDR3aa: CASSHRGKAGGDTGELFF; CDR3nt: TGTGCCAGCAGCCACCGGGGAAAAGCGGGAGGGGACACCGGGGAGCTGTTTTTT
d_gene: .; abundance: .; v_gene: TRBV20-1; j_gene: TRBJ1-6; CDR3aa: CSAVRQVGNSPLHF; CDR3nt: TGCAGTGCTGTCCGACAGGTCGGAAATTCACCCCTCCACTTT
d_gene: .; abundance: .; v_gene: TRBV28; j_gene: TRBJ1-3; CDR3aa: CASSLGSRGNTKYF; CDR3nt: TGTGCCAGCAGTTTAGGGTCCCGTGGAAACACCAAATATTTT
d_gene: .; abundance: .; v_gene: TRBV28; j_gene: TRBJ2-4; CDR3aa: CASSVSARMVAKNIQYF; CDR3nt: TGTGCCAGCTCAGTTTCCGCGCGGATGGTAGCCAAAAACATTCAGTACTTC
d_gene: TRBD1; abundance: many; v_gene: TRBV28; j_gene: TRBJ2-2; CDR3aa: CASSSYYRGRSTGELFF; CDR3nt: TGTGCCAGCAGTTCGTATTACAGGGGGCGTTCGACCGGGGAGCTGTTTTTT
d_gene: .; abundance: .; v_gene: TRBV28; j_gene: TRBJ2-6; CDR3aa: CASYEGTGANVLTF; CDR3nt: TGTGCCAGCTATGAGGGGACCGGGGCCAACGTCCTGACTTTC
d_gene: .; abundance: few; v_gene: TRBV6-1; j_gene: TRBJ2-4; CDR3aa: CASSEVTPFDIQYF; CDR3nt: TGTGCCAGCAGTGAAGTAACGCCCTTCGACATTCAGTACTTC
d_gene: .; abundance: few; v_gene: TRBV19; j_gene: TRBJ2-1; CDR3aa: CASSMKSRGSSYNEQFF; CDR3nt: TGTGCCAGTAGTATGAAGTCGCGTGGCAGCTCCTACAATGAGCAGTTCTTC
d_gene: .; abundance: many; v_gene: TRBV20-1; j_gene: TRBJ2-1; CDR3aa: CSARVSGSYNEQFF; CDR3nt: TGCAGTGCTAGGGTTAGCGGATCCTACAATGAGCAGTTCTTC
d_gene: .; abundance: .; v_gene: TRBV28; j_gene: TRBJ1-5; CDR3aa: CASSPGTAWQPQHF; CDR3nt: TGTGCCAGCAGTCCGGGGACCGCCTGGCAGCCCCAGCATTTT
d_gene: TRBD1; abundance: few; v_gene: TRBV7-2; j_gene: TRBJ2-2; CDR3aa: CASSQQTGGWVTGELFF; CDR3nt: TGTGCCAGCAGCCAGCAGACAGGGGGCTGGGTCACCGGGGAGCTGTTTTTT
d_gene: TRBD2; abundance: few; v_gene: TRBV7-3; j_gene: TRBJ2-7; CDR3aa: CASSPGLAGDEQYF; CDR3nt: TGTGCCAGCAGCCCGGGACTAGCGGGAGACGAGCAGTACTTC
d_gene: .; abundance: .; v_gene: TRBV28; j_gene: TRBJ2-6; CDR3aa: CASSPSRRLLSGANVLTF; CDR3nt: TGTGCCAGCAGCCCATCCAGGAGACTGCTTTCTGGGGCCAACGTCCTGACTTTC
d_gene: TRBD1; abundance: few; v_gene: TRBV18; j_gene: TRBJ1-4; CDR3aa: CASSPQGASNEKLFF; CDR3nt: TGTGCCAGCTCACCACAGGGGGCAAGTAATGAAAAACTGTTTTTT
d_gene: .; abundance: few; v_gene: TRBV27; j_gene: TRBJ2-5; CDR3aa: CASSNYQRETQYF; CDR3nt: TGTGCCAGCAGTAACTACCAGCGAGAGACCCAGTACTTC
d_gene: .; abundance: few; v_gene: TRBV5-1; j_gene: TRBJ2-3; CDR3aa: CASRIRPSTDTQYF; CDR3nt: TGCGCCAGCAGGATAAGACCTAGCACAGATACGCAGTATTTT
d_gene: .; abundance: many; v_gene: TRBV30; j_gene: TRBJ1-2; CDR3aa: CAWSVQLLYGYTF; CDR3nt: TGTGCCTGGAGTGTACAACTGCTATATGGCTACACCTTC
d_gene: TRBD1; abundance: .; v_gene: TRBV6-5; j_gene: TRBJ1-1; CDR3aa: CASSYQQTGLTEAFF; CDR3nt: TGTGCCAGCAGTTACCAGCAGACAGGGCTCACTGAAGCTTTCTTT
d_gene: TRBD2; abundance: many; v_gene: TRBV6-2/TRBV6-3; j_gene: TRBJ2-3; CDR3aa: CASSYGSGSISDTQYF; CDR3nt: TGTGCCAGCAGTTACGGTAGCGGGAGTATATCAGATACGCAGTATTTT
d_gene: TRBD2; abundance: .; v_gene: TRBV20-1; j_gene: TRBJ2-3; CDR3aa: CSAHGGGGDTQYF; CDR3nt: TGCAGTGCTCACGGGGGGGGCGGCGATACGCAGTATTTT
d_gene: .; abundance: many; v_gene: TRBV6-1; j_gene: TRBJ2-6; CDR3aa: CASSGPGANVLTF; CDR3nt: TGTGCCAGCAGTGGCCCTGGGGCCAACGTCCTGACTTTC
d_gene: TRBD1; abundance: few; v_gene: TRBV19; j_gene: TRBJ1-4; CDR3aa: CASSIFRRQGRATNEKLFF; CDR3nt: TGTGCCAGTAGTATTTTCCGACGACAGGGAAGAGCAACTAATGAAAAACTGTTTTTT
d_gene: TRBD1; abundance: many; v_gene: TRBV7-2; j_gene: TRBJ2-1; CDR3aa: CASSLRGQAYNEQFF; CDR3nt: TGTGCCAGCAGCTTGAGGGGGCAGGCCTACAATGAGCAGTTCTTC
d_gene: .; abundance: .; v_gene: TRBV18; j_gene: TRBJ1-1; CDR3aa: CASSSIDGNTEAFF; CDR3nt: TGTGCCAGCTCTTCCATCGACGGGAACACTGAAGCTTTCTTT